This record concerns one T cell receptor beta chain sequence. Its antigen remains unknown. Thymic tissue was derived from resections collected during corrective heart surgery. This sample is part of a study of human thymus T cells. Study findings and constraints: Thymic as well as blood repertoires seemed to favor certain V and J genes unevenly.

Germline CDR1 LNHDA, CDR2 SQIVND (reference sequence). The CDR3 totals 13 residues. The V gene end was trimmed by 8 bases and the J gene end by 2 bases; junction bases not matched to a gene: 4. Profiled with immunoSEQ multiplex PCR; TCRdb holds only in-frame clones, not every one. The sample includes around 130,000 clones, 90% to 95% of them seen just once. The J gene is TRBJ1-2, the V gene TRBV19; 8 bases map to TRBD1. Source material: thymus tissue. This clonotype originated in a boy less than two years old with a congenital heart defect but otherwise immunologically healthy. The CDR3 nucleotides are TGTGCCAGTCTGGACAGGGTAAACTATGGCTACACCTTC. Protein: CASLDRVNYGYTF. Looking up the rest from reference TRBV19 and TRBJ1-2 gives the full variable domain: DGGITQSPKYLFRKEGQNVTLSCEQNLNHDAMYWYRQDPGQGLRLIYYSQIVNDFQKGDIAEGYSVSREKKESFPLTVTSAQKNPTAFYLCASLDRVNYGYTFGSGTRLTVV.